The 9 T cell receptor beta chains below come from one sample, sequenced in a study of blood T cells in healthy people across ages. A second PCR, run for roughly 7 to 11 cycles, used a sample-barcoded 5' primer plus a J-beta primer mix. Each CDR3 protein is one row after TCRdb ran MiXCR on the 5' RACE reads. The table lists around 1.5 million distinct CDR3 sequences, 42% of them singletons. Sequenced material: blood. The receptors shown here come from a woman between 18 and 30 years old in good health.

V usage is TRBV5-6 and J usage is TRBJ2-4, with 7 bases lining up with TRBD2. The DNA end is a closer match to TRBJ2-7, so the J assignment may be wrong. Germline V gene lookup returns CDR1 SGHDT and CDR2 YYEEEE. This CDR3 has 14 residues. The CDR3 region is CASSLVGGMDEQYF. The CDR3 nucleotides are TGTGCCAGCAGCTTGGTCGGGGGGATGGACGAGCAGTACTTC.

This clonotype has just a few counts. The chain is built from TRBV6-1 and TRBJ2-3; 8 positions agree with TRBD2. This CDR3 has 17 residues. Per the germline V gene, CDR1 is MNHNS and CDR2 is SASEGT. The V gene end was trimmed by 4 bases and the J gene end by 0 bases; junction bases not matched to a gene: 9. The CDR3 DNA reads as TGTGCCAGCAGTGGGGCGGGGGGCACAATTAGCACAGATACGCAGTATTTT. Protein: CASSGAGGTISTDTQYF.

V usage is TRBV14 and J usage is TRBJ2-3, with 11 bases fitting TRBD2. V dropped 4 bases and J dropped 8; count of bases not matched to a gene: 8. The V gene's germline CDR1 is SGHDN and CDR2 FVKESK. This CDR3 has 15 amino acids. CDR3 residues: CASSRPGTSGSTQYF. CDR3 DNA: TGTGCCAGCAGCCGGCCCGGGACTAGCGGTAGTACGCAGTATTTT. The full variable domain, with the rest looked up from reference TRBV14 and TRBJ2-3, is EAGVTQFPSHSVIEKGQTVTLRCDPISGHDNLYWYRRVMGKEIKFLLHFVKESKQDESGMPNNRFLAERTGGTYSTLKVQPAELEDSGVYFCASSRPGTSGSTQYFGPGTRLTVL.

This chain uses TRBV7-8 with TRBJ1-2; D remains unclear. This CDR3 comprises 16 residues. V was trimmed by 2 bases and J by 9 bases, leaving 22 bases between them. Germline CDR1 SGHVS, CDR2 FQNEAQ. The CDR3 DNA sequence: TGTGCCAGCAGCTTAAGGGCCCCTAGGCAGACGGAGAGCTACACCTTC. Amino acids: CASSLRAPRQTESYTF.

This clonotype was seen a handful of times. The chain has TRBV6-5 and TRBJ2-1; D is ambiguous. V was cut by 5 bases and J by 1 base, with 15 bases left in between. Germline V gene data show CDR1 as MNHEY and CDR2 as SVGAGI. The CDR3 sequence is 16 residues long. The CDR3 spells CASSGSDWMSYNEQFF. In DNA, the CDR3 is TGTGCCAGCAGTGGATCCGATTGGATGTCCTACAATGAGCAGTTCTTC.

This clonotype was observed a handful of times. The chain links TRBV23-1 to TRBJ1-4; a possible D gene is TRBD1 (6 bases). TRBV23-1 is given ORF status, its function remaining uncertain. This CDR3 spans 17 amino acids. Trimming pared 1 base from V and 3 bases from J, leaving 15 bases between. The CDR3 spells CASSQCFAGDSNEKLFF. The DNA for the CDR3 is TGCGCCAGCAGTCAATGTTTCGCAGGGGACTCTAATGAAAAACTGTTTTTT.

V is TRBV2 and J is TRBJ2-1, with D possibly matching TRBD1 (6 bases). From germline, CDR1 is SNHLY and CDR2 FYNNEI. V lost 7 bases to trimming and J lost 6 bases, with 16 bases between them. There are 14 residues in the CDR3. Here the CDR3 DNA reads TGTGCCAGCAAGCCAGGGGCCTTCCCCAATGAGCAGTTCTTC. This encodes CASKPGAFPNEQFF.

This clonotype was detected only a few times. The gene calls are TRBV4-2 and TRBJ2-7; D gene ambiguous. CDR3 length: 16 amino acids. Trimming took 3 bases from V and 2 from J, leaving 17 bases between them. Germline loops: CDR1 LGHNA, CDR2 YNFKEQ. CDR3 in amino acids: CASSHESTSLAYEQYF. The CDR3 nucleotides read TGTGCCAGCAGCCACGAAAGCACCTCCCTCGCCTACGAGCAGTACTTC.

The genes are TRBV30 and TRBJ2-5, with 8 bases identical to TRBD1. The ends lost 2 bases at V and 5 bases at J; junction bases unmatched: 7. Germline assignment: CDR1 GTSNPN and CDR2 SVGIG (reference sequence). The CDR3 contains 14 residues. CDR3 sequence (DNA): TGTGCCTGGAGTTCTCGGACAGGGAGGGAGACCCAGTACTTC. Its translation: CAWSSRTGRETQYF.